This section outlines one TCR beta chain sequence together with its context. Original processing notes: It was from reference gene primer amplification that nucleated cell counts were estimated. Here immunoSEQ multiplex PCR was the method, and the copy in TCRdb shows in-frame clones only, minus some. The V and J calls and clone size come from that table; D and trimming were worked out from the DNA. Of 120,000 to 150,000 clones in the sample, 85% to 90% were seen once. This specimen comes from a study of blood T cell repertoires in COVID-19. Background on the study: Samples of COVID-19 (acute and convalescent) were obtained from the United States, Italy and Spain. T cells, B-cell-depleted T cells, or PBMCs provided the cDNA or gDNA that served as material.

The CDR3 runs to 15 residues. Per the germline V gene, CDR1 is ENHRY and CDR2 is SYGVKD. V gave up 0 bases and J gave up 5 bases; unmatched junction bases: 3. What was sequenced was peripheral blood. This receptor was obtained from a woman between 45 and 60 years old with active or convalescent COVID-19. This chain uses TRBV10-3 with TRBJ2-1; TRBD1 agrees at 8 bases. Here the CDR3 DNA reads TGTGCCATCAGTGAGTCGAGACAGGGGCACAATGAGCAGTTCTTC. Residues: CAISESRQGHNEQFF.